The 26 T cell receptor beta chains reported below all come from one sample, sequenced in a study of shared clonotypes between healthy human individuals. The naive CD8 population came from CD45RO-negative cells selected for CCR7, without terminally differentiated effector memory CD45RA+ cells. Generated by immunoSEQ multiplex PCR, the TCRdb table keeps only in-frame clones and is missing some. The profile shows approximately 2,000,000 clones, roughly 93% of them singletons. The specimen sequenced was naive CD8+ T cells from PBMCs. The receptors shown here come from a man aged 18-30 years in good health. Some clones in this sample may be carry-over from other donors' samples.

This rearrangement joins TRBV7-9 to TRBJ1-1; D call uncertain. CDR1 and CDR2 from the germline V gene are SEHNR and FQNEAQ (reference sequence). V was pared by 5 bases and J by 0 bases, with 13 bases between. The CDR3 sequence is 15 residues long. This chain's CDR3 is CASSLRVQLNTEAFF. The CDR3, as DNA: TGTGCCAGCAGCCTCCGCGTACAGCTGAACACTGAAGCTTTCTTT.

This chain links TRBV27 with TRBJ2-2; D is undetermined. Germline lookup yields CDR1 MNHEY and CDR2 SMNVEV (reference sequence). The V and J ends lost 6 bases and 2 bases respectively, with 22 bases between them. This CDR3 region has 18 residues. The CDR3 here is CASSRTPDITDNTGELFF. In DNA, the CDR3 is TGTGCCAGCAGCCGAACTCCAGACATAACGGACAACACCGGGGAGCTGTTTTTT.

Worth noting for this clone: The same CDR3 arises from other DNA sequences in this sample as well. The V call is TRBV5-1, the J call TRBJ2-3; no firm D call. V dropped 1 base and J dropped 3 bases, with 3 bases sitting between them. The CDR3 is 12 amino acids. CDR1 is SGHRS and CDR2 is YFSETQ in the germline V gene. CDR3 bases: TGCGCCAGCAGCTTGAGGACAGATACGCAGTATTTT. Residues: CASSLRTDTQYF.

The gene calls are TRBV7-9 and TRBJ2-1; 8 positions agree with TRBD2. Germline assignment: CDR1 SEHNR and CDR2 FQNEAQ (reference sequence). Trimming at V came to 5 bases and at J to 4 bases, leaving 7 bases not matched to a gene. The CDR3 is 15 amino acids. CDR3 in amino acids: CASSQRLAKYNEQFF. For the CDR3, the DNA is TGTGCCAGCAGCCAGCGACTAGCGAAGTACAATGAGCAGTTCTTC.

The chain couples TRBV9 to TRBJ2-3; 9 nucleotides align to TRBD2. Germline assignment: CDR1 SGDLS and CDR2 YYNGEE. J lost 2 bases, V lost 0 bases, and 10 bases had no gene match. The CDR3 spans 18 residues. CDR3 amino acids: CASSVAPGASGATDTQYF. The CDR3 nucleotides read TGTGCCAGCAGCGTAGCCCCCGGGGCTAGCGGGGCCACAGATACGCAGTATTTT.

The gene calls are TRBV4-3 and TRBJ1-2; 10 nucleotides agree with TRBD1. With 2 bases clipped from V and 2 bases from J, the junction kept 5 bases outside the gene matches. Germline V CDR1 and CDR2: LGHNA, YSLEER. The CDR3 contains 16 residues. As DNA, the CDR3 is TGCGCCAGCAGCCAATACCTGACAGGGGGCAACTATGGCTACACCTTC. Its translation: CASSQYLTGGNYGYTF.

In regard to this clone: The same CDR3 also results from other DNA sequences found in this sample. CDR3 in DNA: TGTGCCAGCAGCCCTATAGCGGGAGTCCAAGAGACCCAGTACTTC. It translates to CASSPIAGVQETQYF. The V and J genes are TRBV28 and TRBJ2-5; 9 nucleotides align to TRBD2. The CDR3 spans 15 residues. J lost 1 base, V lost 6 bases, and 6 bases had no gene match. Looked up from germline, CDR1 is MDHEN and CDR2 is SYDVKM.

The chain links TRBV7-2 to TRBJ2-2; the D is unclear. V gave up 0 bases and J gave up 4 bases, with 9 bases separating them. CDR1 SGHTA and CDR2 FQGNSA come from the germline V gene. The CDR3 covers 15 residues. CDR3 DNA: TGTGCCAGCAGCTTAGCGGGGTTCGGCACCGGGGAGCTGTTTTTT. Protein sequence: CASSLAGFGTGELFF.

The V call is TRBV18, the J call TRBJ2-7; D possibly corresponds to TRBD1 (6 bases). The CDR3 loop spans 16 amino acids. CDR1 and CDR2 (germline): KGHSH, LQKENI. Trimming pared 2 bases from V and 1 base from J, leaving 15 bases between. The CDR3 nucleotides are TGTGCCAGCTCACCAACCGAAACAGGGTTATCCTACGAGCAGTACTTC. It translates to CASSPTETGLSYEQYF.

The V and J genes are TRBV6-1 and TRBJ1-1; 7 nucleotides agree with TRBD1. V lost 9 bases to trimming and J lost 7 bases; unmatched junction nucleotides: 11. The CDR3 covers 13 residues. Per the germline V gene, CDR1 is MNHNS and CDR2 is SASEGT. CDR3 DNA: TGTGCCAGTAAGACAGGGTTATTCAATGAAGCTTTCTTT. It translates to CASKTGLFNEAFF.

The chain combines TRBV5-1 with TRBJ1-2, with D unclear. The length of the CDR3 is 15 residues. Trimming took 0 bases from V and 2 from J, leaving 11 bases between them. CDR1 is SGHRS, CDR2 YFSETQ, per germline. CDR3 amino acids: CASSLVGILNYGYTF. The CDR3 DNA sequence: TGCGCCAGCAGCTTGGTCGGCATATTAAACTATGGCTACACCTTC.

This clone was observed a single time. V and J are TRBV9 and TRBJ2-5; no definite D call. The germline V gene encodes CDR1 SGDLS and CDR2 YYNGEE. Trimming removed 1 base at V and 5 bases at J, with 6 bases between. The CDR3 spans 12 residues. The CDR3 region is CASSVNAETQYF. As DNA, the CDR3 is TGTGCCAGCAGCGTAAATGCGGAGACCCAGTACTTC.

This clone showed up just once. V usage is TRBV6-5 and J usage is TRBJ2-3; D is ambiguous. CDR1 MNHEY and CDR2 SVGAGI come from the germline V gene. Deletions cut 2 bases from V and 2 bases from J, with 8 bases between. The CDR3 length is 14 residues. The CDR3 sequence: CASSYEPNTDTQYF. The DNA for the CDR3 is TGTGCCAGCAGTTACGAACCGAACACAGATACGCAGTATTTT.

CDR3 amino acids: CASSIDIQGETQYF. The CDR3 nucleotides are TGTGCCAGTAGTATAGATATACAGGGGGAGACCCAGTACTTC. The rearrangement joins TRBV19 to TRBJ2-5; 7 bases fit TRBD1. The CDR3 consists of 14 residues. Per germline, CDR1 LNHDA and CDR2 SQIVND (reference sequence). Unmatched junction bases numbered 3, after V lost 0 bases and J lost 5 bases. Using reference TRBV19 and TRBJ2-5 for the parts outside the CDR3, the full variable domain is DGGITQSPKYLFRKEGQNVTLSCEQNLNHDAMYWYRQDPGQGLRLIYYSQIVNDFQKGDIAEGYSVSREKKESFPLTVTSAQKNPTAFYLCASSIDIQGETQYFGPGTRLLVL.

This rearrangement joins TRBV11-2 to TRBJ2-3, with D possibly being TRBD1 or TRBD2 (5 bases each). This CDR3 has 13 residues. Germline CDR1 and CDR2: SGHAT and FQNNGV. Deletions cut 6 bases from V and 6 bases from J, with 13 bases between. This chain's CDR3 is CASRGWGYDTQYF. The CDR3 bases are TGTGCCAGCAGGGGATGGGGGTACGATACGCAGTATTTT.

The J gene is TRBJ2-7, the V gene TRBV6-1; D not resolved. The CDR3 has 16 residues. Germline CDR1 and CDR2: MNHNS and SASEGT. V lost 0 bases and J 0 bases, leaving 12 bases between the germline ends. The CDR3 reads CASSEAPPGPSYEQYF. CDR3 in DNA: TGTGCCAGCAGTGAAGCGCCCCCCGGCCCCTCCTACGAGCAGTACTTC.

The CDR3 region is CASSLAGLAGMANVLTF. DNA of the CDR3: TGCGCCAGCAGCTTGGCTGGACTAGCGGGAATGGCCAACGTCCTGACTTTC. The rearrangement uses TRBV5-1 and TRBJ2-6; TRBD2 matches 12 bases. This CDR3 spans 17 amino acids. J gave up 6 bases and V 0 bases, and 4 bases lay outside the gene matches. Germline-derived CDR1 and CDR2 are SGHRS and YFSETQ.

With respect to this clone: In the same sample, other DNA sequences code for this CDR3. In DNA form, the CDR3 reads TGTGCCAGCAGCGCCGGACTAGCGGCCTACGAGCAGTACTTC. Translating gives CASSAGLAAYEQYF. This chain joins TRBV9 and TRBJ2-7, with 10 bases fitting TRBD2. The CDR3 loop spans 14 amino acids. J lost 2 bases, V lost 3 bases, and 2 bases had no gene match. Germline loops: CDR1 SGDLS, CDR2 YYNGEE. The full variable domain, rest sourced from reference TRBV9 and TRBJ2-7, is DSGVTQTPKHLITATGQRVTLRCSPRSGDLSVYWYQQSLDQGLQFLIQYYNGEERAKGNILERFSAQQFPDLHSELNLSSLELGDSALYFCASSAGLAAYEQYFGPGTRLTVT.

The CDR3 protein is CASSTGAELAKNIQYF. The CDR3 DNA reads as TGTGCCAGCAGTACTGGAGCGGAGTTAGCCAAAAACATTCAGTACTTC. This rearrangement joins TRBV28 to TRBJ2-4; maybe TRBD2 (5 bases). V was trimmed by 5 bases and J by 0 bases, leaving 14 bases between them. The germline gives CDR1 MDHEN, CDR2 SYDVKM. The CDR3 is 16 residues long.

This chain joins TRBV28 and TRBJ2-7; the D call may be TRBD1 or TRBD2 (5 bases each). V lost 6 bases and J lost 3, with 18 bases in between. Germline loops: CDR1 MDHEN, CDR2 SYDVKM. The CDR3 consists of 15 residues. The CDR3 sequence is CASSLVGTAFYEQYF. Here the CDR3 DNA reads TGTGCCAGCAGCCTGGTAGGGACGGCTTTCTACGAGCAGTACTTC.

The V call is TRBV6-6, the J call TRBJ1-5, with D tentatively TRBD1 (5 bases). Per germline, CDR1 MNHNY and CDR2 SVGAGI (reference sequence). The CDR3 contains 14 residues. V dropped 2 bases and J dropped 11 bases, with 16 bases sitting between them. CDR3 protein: CASSYPNPGEAQHF. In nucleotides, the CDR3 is TGTGCCAGCAGTTACCCCAATCCGGGGGAGGCCCAGCATTTT.

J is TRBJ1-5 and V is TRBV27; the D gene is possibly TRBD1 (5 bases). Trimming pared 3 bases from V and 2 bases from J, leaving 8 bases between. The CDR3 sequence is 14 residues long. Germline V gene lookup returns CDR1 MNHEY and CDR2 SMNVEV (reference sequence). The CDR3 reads CASSFSRGNQPQHF. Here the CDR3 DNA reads TGTGCCAGCAGTTTCAGCAGGGGCAATCAGCCCCAGCATTTT.

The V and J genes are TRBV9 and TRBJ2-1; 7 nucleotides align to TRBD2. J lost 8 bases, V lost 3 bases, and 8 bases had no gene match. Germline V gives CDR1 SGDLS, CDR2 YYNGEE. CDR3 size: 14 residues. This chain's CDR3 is CASSARTSHHEQFF. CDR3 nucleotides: TGTGCCAGCAGCGCTAGGACTAGTCATCATGAGCAGTTCTTC.

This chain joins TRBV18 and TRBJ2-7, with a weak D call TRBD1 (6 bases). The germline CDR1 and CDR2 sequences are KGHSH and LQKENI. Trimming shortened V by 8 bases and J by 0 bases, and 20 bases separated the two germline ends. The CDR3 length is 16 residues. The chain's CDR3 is CASARGSGPSSYEQYF. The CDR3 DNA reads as TGTGCCAGCGCGAGGGGGTCGGGGCCAAGCTCCTACGAGCAGTACTTC.

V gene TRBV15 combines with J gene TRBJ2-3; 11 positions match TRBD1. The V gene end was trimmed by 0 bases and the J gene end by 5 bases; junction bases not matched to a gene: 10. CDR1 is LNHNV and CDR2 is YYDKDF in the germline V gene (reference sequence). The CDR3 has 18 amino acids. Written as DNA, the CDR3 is TGTGCCACCAGCAGAGAGCCAAAAGGACAGGGGGCAGGAGATACGCAGTATTTT. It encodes CATSREPKGQGAGDTQYF.

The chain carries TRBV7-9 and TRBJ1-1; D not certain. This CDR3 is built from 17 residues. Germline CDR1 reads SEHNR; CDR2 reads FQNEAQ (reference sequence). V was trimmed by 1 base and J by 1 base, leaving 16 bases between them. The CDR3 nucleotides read TGTGCCAGCAGCTTAGGGGCTAGGGTGCGGGAGAACACTGAAGCTTTCTTT. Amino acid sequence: CASSLGARVRENTEAFF.